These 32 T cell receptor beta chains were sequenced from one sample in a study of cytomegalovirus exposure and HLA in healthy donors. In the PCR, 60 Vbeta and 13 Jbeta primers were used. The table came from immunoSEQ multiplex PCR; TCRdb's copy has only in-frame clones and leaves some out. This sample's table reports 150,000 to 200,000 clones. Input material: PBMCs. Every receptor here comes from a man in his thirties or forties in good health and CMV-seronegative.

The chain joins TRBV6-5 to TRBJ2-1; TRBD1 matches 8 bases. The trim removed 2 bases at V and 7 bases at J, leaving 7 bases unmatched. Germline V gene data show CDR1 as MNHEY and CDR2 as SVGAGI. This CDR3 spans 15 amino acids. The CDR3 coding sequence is TGTGCCAGCAGTTACACCCGAGACAGGGGAAATGAGCAGTTCTTC. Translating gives CASSYTRDRGNEQFF.

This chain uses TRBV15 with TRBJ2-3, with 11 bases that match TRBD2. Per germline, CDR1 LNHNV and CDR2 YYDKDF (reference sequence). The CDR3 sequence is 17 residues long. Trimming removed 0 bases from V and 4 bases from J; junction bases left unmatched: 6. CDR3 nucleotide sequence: TGTGCCACCAGCAGAGACCAAGTAGCGGGGGGGCCAGATACGCAGTATTTT. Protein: CATSRDQVAGGPDTQYF.

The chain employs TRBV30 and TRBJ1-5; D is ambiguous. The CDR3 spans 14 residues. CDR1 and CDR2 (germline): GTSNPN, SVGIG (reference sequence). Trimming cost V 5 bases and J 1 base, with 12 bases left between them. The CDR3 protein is CAWGGRLSNQPQHF. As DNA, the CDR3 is TGTGCCTGGGGCGGGAGACTGAGCAATCAGCCCCAGCATTTT.

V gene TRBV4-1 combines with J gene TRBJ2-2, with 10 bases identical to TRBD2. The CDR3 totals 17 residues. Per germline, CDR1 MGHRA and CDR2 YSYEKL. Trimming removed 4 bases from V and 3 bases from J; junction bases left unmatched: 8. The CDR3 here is CASSRYLAGDYTGELFF. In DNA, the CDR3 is TGCGCCAGCAGCCGATACCTAGCGGGGGATTACACCGGGGAGCTGTTTTTT.

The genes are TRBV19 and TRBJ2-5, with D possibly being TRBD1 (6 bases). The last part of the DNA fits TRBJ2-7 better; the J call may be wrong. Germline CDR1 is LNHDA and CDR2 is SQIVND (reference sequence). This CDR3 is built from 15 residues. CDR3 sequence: CASSIGNRVFGEQYF. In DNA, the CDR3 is TGTGCCAGTAGTATAGGAAACAGGGTATTTGGCGAGCAGTACTTC.

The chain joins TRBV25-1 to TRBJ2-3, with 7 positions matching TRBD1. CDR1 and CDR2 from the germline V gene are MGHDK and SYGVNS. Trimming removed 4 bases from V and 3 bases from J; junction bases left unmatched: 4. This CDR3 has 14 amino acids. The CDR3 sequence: CASSGQGGTDTQYF. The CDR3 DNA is TGTGCCAGCAGTGGACAGGGTGGGACAGATACGCAGTATTTT.

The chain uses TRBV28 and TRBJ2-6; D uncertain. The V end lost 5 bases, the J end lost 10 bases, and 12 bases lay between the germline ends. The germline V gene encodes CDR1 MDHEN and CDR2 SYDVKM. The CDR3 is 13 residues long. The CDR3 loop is CASSAEPFNVLTF. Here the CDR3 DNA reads TGTGCCAGCAGTGCGGAGCCCTTTAACGTCCTGACTTTC. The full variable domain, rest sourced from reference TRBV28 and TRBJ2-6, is DVKVTQSSRYLVKRTGEKVFLECVQDMDHENMFWYRQDPGLGLRLIYFSYDVKMKEKGDIPEGYSVSREKKERFSLILESASTNQTSMYLCASSAEPFNVLTFGAGSRLTVL.

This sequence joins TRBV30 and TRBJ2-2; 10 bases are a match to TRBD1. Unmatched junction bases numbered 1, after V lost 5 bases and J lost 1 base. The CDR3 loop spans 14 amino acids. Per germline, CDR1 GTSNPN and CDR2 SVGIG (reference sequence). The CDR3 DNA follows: TGTGCCTGGGACAGGGGGCAGAACACCGGGGAGCTGTTTTTT. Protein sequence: CAWDRGQNTGELFF. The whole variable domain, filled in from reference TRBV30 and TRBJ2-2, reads SQTIHQWPATLVQPVGSPLSLECTVEGTSNPNLYWYRQAAGRGLQLLFYSVGIGQISSEVPQNLSASRPQDRQFILSSKKLLLSDSGFYLCAWDRGQNTGELFFGEGSRLTVL.

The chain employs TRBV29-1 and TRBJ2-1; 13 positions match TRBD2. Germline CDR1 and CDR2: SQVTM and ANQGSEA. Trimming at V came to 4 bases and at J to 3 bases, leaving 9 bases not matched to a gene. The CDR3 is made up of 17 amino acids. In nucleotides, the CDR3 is TGCAGCGTTGTGGGGACTAGCGGGACGTCCTTCTACAATGAGCAGTTCTTC. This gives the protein CSVVGTSGTSFYNEQFF.

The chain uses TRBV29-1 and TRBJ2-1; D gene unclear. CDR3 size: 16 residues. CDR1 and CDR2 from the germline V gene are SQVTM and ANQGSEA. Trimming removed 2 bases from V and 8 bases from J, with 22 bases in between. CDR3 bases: TGCAGCGTTGAACCGTTTTCCTACACAGTTTCCGATGAGCAGTTCTTC. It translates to CSVEPFSYTVSDEQFF.

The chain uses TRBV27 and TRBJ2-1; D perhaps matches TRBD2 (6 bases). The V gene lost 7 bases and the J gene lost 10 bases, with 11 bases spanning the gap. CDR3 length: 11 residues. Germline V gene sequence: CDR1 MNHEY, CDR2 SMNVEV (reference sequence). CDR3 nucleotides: TGTGCCAGCACCCTGGGGAGGGAGCAGTTCTTC. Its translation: CASTLGREQFF.

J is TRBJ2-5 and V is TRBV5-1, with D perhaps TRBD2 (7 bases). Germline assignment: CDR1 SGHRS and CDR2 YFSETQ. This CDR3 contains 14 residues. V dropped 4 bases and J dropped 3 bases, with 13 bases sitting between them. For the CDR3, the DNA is TGCGCCAGCAGCGGGGGGGGGCAGGAAGAGACCCAGTACTTC. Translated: CASSGGGQEETQYF.

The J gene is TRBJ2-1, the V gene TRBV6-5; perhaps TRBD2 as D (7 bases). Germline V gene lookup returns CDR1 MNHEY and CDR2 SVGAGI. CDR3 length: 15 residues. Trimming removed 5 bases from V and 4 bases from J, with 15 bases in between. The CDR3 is CASSGGAVPYNEQFF. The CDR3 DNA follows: TGTGCCAGCAGTGGGGGGGCCGTTCCTTACAATGAGCAGTTCTTC.

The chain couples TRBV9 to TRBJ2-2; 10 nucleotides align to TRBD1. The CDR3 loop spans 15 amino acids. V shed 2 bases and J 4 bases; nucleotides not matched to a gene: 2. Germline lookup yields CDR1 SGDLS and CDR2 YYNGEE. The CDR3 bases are TGTGCCAGCAGCGTTTGGGACAGGGGCACCGGGGAGCTGTTTTTT. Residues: CASSVWDRGTGELFF.

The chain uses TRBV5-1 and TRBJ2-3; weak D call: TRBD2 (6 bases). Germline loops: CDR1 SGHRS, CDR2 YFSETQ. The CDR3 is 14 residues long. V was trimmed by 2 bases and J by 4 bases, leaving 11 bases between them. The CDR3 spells CASSFSGEADTQYF. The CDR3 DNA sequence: TGCGCCAGCAGCTTCTCCGGGGAGGCAGATACGCAGTATTTT.

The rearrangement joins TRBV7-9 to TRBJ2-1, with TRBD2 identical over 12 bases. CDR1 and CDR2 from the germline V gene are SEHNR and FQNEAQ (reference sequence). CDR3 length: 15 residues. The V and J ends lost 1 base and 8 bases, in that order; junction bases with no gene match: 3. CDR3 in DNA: TGTGCCAGCAGCTTAGGGACTAGCGGGATCGATGAGCAGTTCTTC. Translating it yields CASSLGTSGIDEQFF.

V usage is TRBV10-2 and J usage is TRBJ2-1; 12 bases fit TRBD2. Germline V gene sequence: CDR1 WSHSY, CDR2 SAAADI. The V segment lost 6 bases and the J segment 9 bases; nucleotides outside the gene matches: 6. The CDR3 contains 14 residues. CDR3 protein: CASRLAGGPSEQFF. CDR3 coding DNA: TGCGCCAGCAGGCTAGCGGGAGGGCCCTCTGAGCAGTTCTTC.

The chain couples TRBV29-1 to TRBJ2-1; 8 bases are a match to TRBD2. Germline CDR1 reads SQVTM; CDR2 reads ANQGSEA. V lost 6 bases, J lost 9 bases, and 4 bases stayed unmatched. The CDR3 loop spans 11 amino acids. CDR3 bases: TGCAGCGTCCCTAGCGGGCCTGAGCAGTTCTTC. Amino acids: CSVPSGPEQFF.

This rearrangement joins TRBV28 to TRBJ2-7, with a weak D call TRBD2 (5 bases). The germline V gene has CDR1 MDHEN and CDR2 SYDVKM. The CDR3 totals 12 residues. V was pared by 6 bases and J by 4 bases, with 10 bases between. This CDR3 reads CASSLAGYEQYF. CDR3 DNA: TGTGCCAGCAGCCTAGCAGGATACGAGCAGTACTTC.

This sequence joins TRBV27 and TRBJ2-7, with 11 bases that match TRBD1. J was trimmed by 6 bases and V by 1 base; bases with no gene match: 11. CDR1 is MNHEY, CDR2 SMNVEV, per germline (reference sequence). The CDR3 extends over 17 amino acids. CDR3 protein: CASSLFSSRTGGTEQYF. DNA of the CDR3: TGTGCCAGCAGTTTATTTTCCTCCCGGACAGGGGGCACCGAGCAGTACTTC.

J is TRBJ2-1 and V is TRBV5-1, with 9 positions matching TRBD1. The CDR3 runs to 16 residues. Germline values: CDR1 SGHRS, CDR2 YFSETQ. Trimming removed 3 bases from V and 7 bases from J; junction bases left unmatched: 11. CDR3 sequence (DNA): TGCGCCAGCAGCTACTCAACAGGGGGCTTCGGAAATGAGCAGTTCTTC. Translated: CASSYSTGGFGNEQFF.

CDR3 protein: CASRLTGGNTGELFF. The CDR3 nucleotides are TGTGCCAGCAGACTCACAGGGGGCAACACCGGGGAGCTGTTTTTT. The chain couples TRBV2 to TRBJ2-2; 9 positions match TRBD1. This CDR3 has 15 amino acids. V dropped 6 bases and J dropped 2; count of bases not matched to a gene: 4. Germline values: CDR1 SNHLY, CDR2 FYNNEI.

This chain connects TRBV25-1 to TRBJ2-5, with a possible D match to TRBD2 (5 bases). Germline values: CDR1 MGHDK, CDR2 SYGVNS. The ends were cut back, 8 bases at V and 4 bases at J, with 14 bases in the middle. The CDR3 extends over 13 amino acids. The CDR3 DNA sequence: TGTGCCAGCGGGTTACTAGGTCCAGAGACCCAGTACTTC. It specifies CASGLLGPETQYF.

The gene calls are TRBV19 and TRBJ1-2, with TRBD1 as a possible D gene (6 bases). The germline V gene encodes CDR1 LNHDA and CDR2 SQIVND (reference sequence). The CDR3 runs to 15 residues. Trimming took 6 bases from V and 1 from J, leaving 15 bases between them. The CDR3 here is CASSTGTLRNYGYTF. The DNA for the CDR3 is TGTGCCAGTAGCACCGGGACACTTCGTAACTATGGCTACACCTTC. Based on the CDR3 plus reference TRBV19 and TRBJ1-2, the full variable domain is DGGITQSPKYLFRKEGQNVTLSCEQNLNHDAMYWYRQDPGQGLRLIYYSQIVNDFQKGDIAEGYSVSREKKESFPLTVTSAQKNPTAFYLCASSTGTLRNYGYTFGSGTRLTVV.

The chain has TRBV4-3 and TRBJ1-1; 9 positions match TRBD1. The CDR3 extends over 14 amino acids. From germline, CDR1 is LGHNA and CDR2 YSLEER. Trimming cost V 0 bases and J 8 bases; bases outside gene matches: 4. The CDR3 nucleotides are TGCGCCAGCAGCCAAGACGGGACAGGGCGGGAAGCTTTCTTT. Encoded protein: CASSQDGTGREAFF.

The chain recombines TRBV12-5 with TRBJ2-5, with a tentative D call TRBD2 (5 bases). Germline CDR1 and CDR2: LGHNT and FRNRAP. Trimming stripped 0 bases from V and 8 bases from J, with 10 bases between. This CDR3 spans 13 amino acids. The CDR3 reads CASGLVPEGTQYF. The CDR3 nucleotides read TGTGCTAGTGGTTTGGTACCAGAGGGTACCCAGTACTTC.

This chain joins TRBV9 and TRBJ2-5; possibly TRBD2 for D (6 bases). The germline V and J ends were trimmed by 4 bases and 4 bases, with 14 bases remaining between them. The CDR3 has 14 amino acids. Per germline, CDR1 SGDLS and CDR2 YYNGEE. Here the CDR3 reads CASSIQEGVETQYF. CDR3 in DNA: TGTGCCAGCAGCATCCAGGAGGGCGTAGAGACCCAGTACTTC. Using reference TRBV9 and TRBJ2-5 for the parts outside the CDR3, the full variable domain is DSGVTQTPKHLITATGQRVTLRCSPRSGDLSVYWYQQSLDQGLQFLIQYYNGEERAKGNILERFSAQQFPDLHSELNLSSLELGDSALYFCASSIQEGVETQYFGPGTRLLVL.

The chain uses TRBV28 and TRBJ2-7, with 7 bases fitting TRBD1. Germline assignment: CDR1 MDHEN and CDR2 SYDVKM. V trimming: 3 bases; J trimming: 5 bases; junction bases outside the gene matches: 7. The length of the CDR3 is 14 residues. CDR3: CASSFGQGDDEQYF. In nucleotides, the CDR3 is TGTGCCAGCAGTTTTGGGCAGGGGGACGACGAGCAGTACTTC.

DNA for the CDR3: TGTGCCAGCAGTTTATGGGCTAGCGGCACCGAGCAGTACTTC. It encodes CASSLWASGTEQYF. The rearrangement joins TRBV28 to TRBJ2-7; 7 bases match TRBD2. The CDR3 extends over 14 amino acids. Per germline, CDR1 MDHEN and CDR2 SYDVKM. The ends lost 0 bases at V and 6 bases at J; junction bases unmatched: 5.

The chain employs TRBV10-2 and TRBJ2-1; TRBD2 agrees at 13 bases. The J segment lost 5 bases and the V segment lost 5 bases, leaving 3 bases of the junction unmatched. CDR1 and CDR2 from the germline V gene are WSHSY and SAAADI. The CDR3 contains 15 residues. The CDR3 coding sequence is TGCGCCAGCAGTTCCGGGACTAGCGGGAACAATGAGCAGTTCTTC. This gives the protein CASSSGTSGNNEQFF.

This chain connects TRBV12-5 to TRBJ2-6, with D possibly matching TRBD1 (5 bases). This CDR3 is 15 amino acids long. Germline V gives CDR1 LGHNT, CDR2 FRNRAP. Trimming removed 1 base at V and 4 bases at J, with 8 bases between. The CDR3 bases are TGTGCTAGTGGTTTGGAGGGGAACGGGGCCAACGTCCTGACTTTC. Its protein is CASGLEGNGANVLTF.

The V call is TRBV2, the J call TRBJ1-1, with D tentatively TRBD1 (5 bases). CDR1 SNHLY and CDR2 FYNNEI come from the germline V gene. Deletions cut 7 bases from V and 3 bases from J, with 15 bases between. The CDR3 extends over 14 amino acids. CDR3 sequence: CASTSGGLDTEAFF. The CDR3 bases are TGTGCCAGCACTTCCGGGGGTTTGGACACTGAAGCTTTCTTT.